This T cell receptor (beta chain) was sequenced for a study of cytomegalovirus exposure and HLA in healthy donors. Study at large: Counted in an early data release were approximately 85 million unique TCRs from HLA-typed donors.

CDR1 SEHNR and CDR2 FQNEAQ come from the germline V gene (reference sequence). The CDR3 spans 13 residues. V was shortened by 5 bases and J by 5 bases, with 11 bases between the two germline ends. Use of 60 Vbeta and 13 Jbeta primers characterized the PCR. In the original processing: Unique TCR beta chains numbered approximately 80 million in a later analysis, with 10 million to 14 million shared. Produced via immunoSEQ multiplex PCR; TCRdb's table is partial and in-frame only. The D gene and trimming were derived from the DNA, and the V and J assignments and clone size from that table. The sample lists 93,000 or so clones; roughly 66% were seen once.

The sample was PBMCs. The chain couples TRBV7-9 to TRBJ2-3; unclear D gene. The TCR originated in a woman aged 45-65 years in good health and CMV-seronegative. The CDR3 DNA reads TGTGCCAGCAGCCCTTCGTCCGGAGATACGCAGTATTTT. Its translation: CASSPSSGDTQYF.